This T cell receptor beta chain was identified in a study of T cell responses to AZD1222 COVID-19 vaccine. TCRdb keeps only in-frame clones here, not all; method: immunoSEQ multiplex PCR. In the table there are 130,000 or so clones, about 94% of which are singletons. V shed 2 bases and J shed 1 base, with 11 bases lying between them. Germline CDR1 KGHSH, CDR2 LQKENI. The CDR3 covers 15 residues. The source was peripheral blood, collected on day 0 of AZD1222 vaccination. J is TRBJ1-1 and V is TRBV18, with TRBD1 as a possible D gene (5 bases). The sequence derives from an adult in good health. CDR3 residues: CASSPGRGGNTEAFF. CDR3 DNA sequence: TGTGCCAGCTCACCAGGCCGGGGGGGGAACACTGAAGCTTTCTTT.